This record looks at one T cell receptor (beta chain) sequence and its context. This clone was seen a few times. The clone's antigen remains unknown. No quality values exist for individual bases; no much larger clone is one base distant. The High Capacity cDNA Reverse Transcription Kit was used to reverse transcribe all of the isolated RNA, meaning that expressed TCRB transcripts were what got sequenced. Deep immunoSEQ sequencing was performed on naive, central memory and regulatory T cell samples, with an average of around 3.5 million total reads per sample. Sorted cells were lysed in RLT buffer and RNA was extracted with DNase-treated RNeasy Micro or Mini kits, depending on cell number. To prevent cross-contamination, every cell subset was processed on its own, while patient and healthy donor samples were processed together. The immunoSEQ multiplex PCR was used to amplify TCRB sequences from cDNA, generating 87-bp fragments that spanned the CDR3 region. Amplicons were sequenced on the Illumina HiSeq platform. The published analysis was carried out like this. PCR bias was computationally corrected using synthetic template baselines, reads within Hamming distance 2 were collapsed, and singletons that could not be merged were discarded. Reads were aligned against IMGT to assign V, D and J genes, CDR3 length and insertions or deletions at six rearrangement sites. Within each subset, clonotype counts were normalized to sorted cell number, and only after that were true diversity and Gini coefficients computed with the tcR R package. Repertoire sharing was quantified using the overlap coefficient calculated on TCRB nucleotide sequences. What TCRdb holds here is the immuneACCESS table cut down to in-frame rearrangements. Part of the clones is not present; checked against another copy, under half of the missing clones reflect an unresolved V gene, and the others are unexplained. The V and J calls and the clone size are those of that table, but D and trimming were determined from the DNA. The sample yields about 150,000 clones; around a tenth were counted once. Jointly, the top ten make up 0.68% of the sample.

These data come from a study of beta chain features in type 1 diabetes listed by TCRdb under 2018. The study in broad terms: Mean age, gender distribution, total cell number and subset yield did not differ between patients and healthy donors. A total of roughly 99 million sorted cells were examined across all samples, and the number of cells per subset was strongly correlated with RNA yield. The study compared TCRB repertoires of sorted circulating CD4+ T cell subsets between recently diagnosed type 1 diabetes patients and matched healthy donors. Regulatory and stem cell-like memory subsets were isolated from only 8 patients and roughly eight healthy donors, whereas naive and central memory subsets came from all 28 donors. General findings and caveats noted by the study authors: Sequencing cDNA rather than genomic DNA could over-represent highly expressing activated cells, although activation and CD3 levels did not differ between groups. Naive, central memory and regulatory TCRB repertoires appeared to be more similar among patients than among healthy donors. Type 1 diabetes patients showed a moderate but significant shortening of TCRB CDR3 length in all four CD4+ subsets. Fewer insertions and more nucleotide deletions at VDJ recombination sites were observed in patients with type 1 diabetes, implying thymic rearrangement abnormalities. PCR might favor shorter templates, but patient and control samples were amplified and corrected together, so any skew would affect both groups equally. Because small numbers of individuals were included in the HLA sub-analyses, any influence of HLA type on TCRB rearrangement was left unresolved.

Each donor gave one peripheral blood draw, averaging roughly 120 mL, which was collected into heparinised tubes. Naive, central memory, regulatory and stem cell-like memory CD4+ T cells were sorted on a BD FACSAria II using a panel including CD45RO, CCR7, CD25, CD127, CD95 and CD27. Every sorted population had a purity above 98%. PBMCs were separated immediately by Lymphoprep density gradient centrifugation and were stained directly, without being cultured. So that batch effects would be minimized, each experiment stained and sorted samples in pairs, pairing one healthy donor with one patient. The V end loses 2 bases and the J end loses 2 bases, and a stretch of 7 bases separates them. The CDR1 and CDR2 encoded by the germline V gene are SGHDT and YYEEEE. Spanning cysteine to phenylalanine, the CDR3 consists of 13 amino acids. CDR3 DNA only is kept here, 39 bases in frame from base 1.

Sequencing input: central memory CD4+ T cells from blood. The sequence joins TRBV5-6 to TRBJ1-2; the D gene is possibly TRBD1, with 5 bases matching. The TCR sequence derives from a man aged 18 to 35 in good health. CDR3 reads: CASSFAGNYGYTF. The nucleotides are TGTGCCAGCAGCTTCGCAGGGAACTATGGCTACACCTTC.